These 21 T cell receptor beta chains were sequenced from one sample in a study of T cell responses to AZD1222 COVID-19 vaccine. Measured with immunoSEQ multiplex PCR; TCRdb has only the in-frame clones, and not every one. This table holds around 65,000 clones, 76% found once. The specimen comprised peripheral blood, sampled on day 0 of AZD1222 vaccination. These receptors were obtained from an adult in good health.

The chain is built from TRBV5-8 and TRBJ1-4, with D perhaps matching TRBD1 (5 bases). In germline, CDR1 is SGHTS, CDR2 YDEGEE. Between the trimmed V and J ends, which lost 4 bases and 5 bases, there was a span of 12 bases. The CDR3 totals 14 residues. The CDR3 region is CASSLGTLNEKLFF. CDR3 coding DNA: TGTGCCAGCAGCCTCGGGACGCTAAATGAAAAACTGTTTTTT.

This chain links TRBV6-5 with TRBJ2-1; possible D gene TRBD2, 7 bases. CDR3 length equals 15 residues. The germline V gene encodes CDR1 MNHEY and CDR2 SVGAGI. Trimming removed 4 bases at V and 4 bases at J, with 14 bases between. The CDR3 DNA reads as TGTGCCAGCAGTTCCCCCGGGGGGCATTACAATGAGCAGTTCTTC. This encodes CASSSPGGHYNEQFF.

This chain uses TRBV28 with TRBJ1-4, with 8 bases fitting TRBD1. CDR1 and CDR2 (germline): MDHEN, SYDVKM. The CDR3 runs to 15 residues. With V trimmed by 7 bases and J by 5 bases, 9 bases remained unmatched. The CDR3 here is CASTLQGGLNEKLFF. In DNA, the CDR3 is TGTGCCAGCACCTTACAGGGGGGCCTAAATGAAAAACTGTTTTTT.

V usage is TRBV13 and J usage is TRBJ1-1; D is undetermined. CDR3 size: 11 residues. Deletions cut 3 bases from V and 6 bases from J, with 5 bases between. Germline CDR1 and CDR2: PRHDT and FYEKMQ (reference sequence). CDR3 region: CASSFGPEAFF. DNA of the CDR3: TGTGCCAGCAGCTTTGGGCCTGAAGCTTTCTTT.

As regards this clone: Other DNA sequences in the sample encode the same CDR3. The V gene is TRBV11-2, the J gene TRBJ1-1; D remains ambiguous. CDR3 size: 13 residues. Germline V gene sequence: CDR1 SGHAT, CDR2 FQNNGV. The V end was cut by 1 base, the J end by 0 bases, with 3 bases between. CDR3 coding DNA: TGTGCCAGCAGCTTAGGAATGAACACTGAAGCTTTCTTT. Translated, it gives CASSLGMNTEAFF.

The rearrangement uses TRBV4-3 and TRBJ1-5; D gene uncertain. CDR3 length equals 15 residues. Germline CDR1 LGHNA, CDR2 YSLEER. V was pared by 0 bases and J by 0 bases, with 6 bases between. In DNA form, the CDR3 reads TGCGCCAGCAGCCAAGAGGCTCTTAGCAATCAGCCCCAGCATTTT. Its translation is CASSQEALSNQPQHF.

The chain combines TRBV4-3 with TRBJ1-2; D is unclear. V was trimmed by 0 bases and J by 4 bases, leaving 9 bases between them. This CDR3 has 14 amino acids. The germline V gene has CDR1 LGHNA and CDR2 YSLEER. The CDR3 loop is CASSQDRLGYGYTF. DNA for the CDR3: TGCGCCAGCAGCCAAGACAGGTTGGGCTATGGCTACACCTTC.

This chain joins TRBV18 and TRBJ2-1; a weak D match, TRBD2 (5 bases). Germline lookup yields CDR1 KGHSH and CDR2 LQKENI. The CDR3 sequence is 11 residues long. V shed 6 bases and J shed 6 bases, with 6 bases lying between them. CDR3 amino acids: CASSRGNEQFF. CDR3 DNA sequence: TGTGCCAGCTCCCGGGGCAATGAGCAGTTCTTC.

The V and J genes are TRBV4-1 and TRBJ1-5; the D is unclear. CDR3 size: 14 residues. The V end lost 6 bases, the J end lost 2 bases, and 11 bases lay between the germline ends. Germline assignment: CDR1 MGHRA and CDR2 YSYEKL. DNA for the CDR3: TGCGCCAGCAGGCCTACGGGCGGCAATCAGCCCCAGCATTTT. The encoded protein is CASRPTGGNQPQHF.

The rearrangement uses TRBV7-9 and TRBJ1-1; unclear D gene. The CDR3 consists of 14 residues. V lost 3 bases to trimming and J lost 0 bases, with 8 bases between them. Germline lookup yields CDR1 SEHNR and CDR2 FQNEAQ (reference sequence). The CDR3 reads CASSFWALNTEAFF. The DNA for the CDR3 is TGTGCCAGCAGCTTTTGGGCCTTGAACACTGAAGCTTTCTTT.

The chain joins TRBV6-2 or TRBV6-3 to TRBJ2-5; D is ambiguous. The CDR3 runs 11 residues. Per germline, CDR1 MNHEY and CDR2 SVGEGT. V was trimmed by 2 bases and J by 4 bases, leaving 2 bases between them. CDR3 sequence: CASSYPETQYF. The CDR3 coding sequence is TGTGCCAGCAGTTACCCAGAGACCCAGTACTTC.

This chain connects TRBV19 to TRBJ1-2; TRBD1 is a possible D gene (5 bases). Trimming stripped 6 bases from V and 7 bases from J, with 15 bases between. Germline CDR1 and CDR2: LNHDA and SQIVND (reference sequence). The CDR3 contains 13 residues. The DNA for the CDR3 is TGTGCCAGTAGACAGGACGACTTGAGTGGCTACACCTTC. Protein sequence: CASRQDDLSGYTF.

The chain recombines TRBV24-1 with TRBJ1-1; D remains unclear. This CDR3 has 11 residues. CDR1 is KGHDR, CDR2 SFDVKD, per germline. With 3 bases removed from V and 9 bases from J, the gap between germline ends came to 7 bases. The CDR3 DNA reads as TGTGCCACCAGTGATGGCGCTAAAGCTTTCTTT. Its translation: CATSDGAKAFF.

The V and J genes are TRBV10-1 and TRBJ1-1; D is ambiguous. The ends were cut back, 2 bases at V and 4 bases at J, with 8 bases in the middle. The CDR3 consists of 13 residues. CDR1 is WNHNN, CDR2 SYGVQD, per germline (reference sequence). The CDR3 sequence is CASSEVAATEAFF. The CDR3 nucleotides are TGCGCCAGCAGTGAGGTCGCGGCCACTGAAGCTTTCTTT.

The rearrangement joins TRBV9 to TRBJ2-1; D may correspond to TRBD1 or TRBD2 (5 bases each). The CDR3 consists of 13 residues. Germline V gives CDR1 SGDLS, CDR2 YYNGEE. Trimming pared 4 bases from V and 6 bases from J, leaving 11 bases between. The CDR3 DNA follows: TGTGCCAGCAGCCTTTGGGGGAGCAATGAGCAGTTCTTC. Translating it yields CASSLWGSNEQFF.

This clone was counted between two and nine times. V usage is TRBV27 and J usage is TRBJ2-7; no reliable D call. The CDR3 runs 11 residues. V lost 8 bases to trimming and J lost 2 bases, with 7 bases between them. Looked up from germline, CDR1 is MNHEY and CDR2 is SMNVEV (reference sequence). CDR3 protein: CASGPPYEQYF. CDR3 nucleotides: TGTGCCAGCGGTCCTCCCTACGAGCAGTACTTC.

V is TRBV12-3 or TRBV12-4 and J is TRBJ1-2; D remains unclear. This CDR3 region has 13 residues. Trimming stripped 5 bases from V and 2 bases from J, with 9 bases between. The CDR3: CASSPRQNYGYTF. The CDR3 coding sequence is TGTGCCAGCAGTCCCCGGCAGAACTATGGCTACACCTTC.

CDR3 in amino acids: CASSSASVTGSSSPLHF. The CDR3 region has the DNA TGTGCCAGCAGTTCTGCCTCAGTCACGGGTAGTAGTTCACCCCTCCACTTT. V and J are TRBV5-4 and TRBJ1-6; no reliable D call. Per germline, CDR1 SGHNT and CDR2 YYREEE (reference sequence). The CDR3 runs to 17 residues. Trimming stripped 5 bases from V and 9 bases from J, with 24 bases between.

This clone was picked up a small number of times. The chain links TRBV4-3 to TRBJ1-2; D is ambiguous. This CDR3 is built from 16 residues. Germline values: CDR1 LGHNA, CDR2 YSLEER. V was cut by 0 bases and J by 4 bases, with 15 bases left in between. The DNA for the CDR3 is TGCGCCAGCAGCCAAGATAGAGAGTCAGCCTTCTATGGCTACACCTTC. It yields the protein CASSQDRESAFYGYTF.

This CDR3 reads CAISESAASGDNNEQFF. The CDR3 DNA follows: TGTGCCATCAGTGAGTCAGCCGCCAGCGGGGATAACAATGAGCAGTTCTTC. The J gene is TRBJ2-1, the V gene TRBV10-3; 7 bases agree with TRBD2. This CDR3 region has 17 residues. V lost 0 bases to trimming and J lost 5 bases; unmatched junction nucleotides: 10. From germline, CDR1 is ENHRY and CDR2 SYGVKD.

The CDR3 DNA reads as TGTGCCAGCAAGCGGGGGGCCAGGGAGACCCAGTACTTC. This codes for CASKRGARETQYF. The chain combines TRBV5-8 with TRBJ2-5, with 9 bases matching TRBD2. The CDR3 loop spans 13 amino acids. Germline assignment: CDR1 SGHTS and CDR2 YDEGEE. V was clipped by 6 bases and J by 5 bases; unmatched bases: 5. The full variable domain, completed using reference TRBV5-8 and TRBJ2-5, is EAGVTQSPTHLIKTRGQQATLRCSPISGHTSVYWYQQALGLGLQFLLWYDEGEERNRGNFPPRFSGRQFPNYSSELNVNALELEDSALYLCASKRGARETQYFGPGTRLLVL.